A single sample is the source of the 5 T cell receptor beta chains below, sequenced in a study of cytomegalovirus exposure and HLA in healthy donors. The protocol was immunoSEQ multiplex PCR, while the TCRdb copy is restricted to in-frame clones and leaves out a portion. This sample has 90,000 to 150,000 clones; more than 75% occur once, and the top ten carry 2% to 2.5%. The specimen sequenced was PBMCs. The origin of the receptors is a woman in her 30s in good health and CMV-seronegative.

In nucleotides, the CDR3 is TGCGCCAGCAGCTTGGCCGGGGAGCAGTTCTTC. As protein: CASSLAGEQFF. The gene calls are TRBV5-1 and TRBJ2-1; D remains unclear. Germline loops: CDR1 SGHRS, CDR2 YFSETQ. V was pared by 0 bases and J by 10 bases, with 5 bases between. This CDR3 has 11 residues.

Here the CDR3 DNA reads TGTGCCAGCAGCTCACCCAGGGGGCCCGGTGGCTACACCTTC. Residues: CASSSPRGPGGYTF. V is TRBV11-2 and J is TRBJ1-2, with 8 bases aligning to TRBD1. V gave up 4 bases and J gave up 7 bases; unmatched junction bases: 8. CDR1 is SGHAT, CDR2 FQNNGV, per germline. The CDR3 sequence is 14 residues long. The full variable domain, with the rest looked up from reference TRBV11-2 and TRBJ1-2, is EAGVAQSPRYKIIEKRQSVAFWCNPISGHATLYWYQQILGQGPKLLIQFQNNGVVDDSQLPKDRFSAERLKGVDSTLKIQPAKLEDSAVYLCASSSPRGPGGYTFGSGTRLTVV.

This clone was observed a single time. The chain employs TRBV6-1 and TRBJ1-2; D call uncertain. Per germline, CDR1 MNHNS and CDR2 SASEGT. Trimming stripped 1 base from V and 2 bases from J, with 11 bases between. CDR3 size: 15 residues. The CDR3 nucleotides read TGTGCCAGCAGTGAAGGAAAGGGAGGCAACTATGGCTACACCTTC. Translation: CASSEGKGGNYGYTF.

This chain joins TRBV9 and TRBJ1-2; 10 positions agree with TRBD1. The junction had 7 bases not matched to a gene; V was cut back by 3 bases and J by 5 bases. This CDR3 is built from 15 residues. Germline lookup yields CDR1 SGDLS and CDR2 YYNGEE. The CDR3 DNA reads TGTGCCAGCAGCGCCGGGACAGGGGTAGGGTATGGCTACACCTTC. This sequence encodes CASSAGTGVGYGYTF.

The chain carries TRBV27 and TRBJ2-7; 13 nucleotides align to TRBD2. This CDR3 contains 21 residues. Looked up from germline, CDR1 is MNHEY and CDR2 is SMNVEV (reference sequence). The trim removed 4 bases at V and 3 bases at J, leaving 21 bases unmatched. The CDR3 loop reads CASSSLSPLAGGPVRFYEQYF. Here the CDR3 DNA reads TGTGCCAGCAGTTCCCTCTCTCCACTAGCGGGGGGGCCGGTAAGGTTCTACGAGCAGTACTTC.